These T cell receptor beta chains were read from a single sample in a study of T-cell reconstitution after alpha-beta-depleted transplantation in children. In TCRdb, the PCR reads were re-called with MiXCR into one record per CDR3 protein. The top ten clones hold around 4% of a sample with 350,000 to 400,000 distinct CDR3 sequences, 20% of them seen once. Sequencing used PBMCs from the stem cell graft donor, obtained from the stem cell graft. Receptors were obtained from a human donor who donated a stem cell graft to a child with acute myeloid leukemia. CDR3s include the opening cysteine and the closing phenylalanine or tryptophan. The order of the fields is D gene, J gene, V gene, clone size, CDR3 protein, CDR3 DNA. The D gene is left open where the match is weak. Only part of the rows carry a size: once, few, many, or a class if the clone is expanded.

-,TRBJ2-1,TRBV4-1,many,CASSLSSANEQFF,TGCGCCAGCAGCCTAAGTTCGGCTAATGAGCAGTTCTTC
-,TRBJ2-1,TRBV12-3/TRBV12-4,few,CASREGGQIEQFF,TGTGCCAGCAGGGAGGGGGGACAGATTGAGCAGTTCTTC
TRBD2,TRBJ2-3,TRBV29-1,-,CSVRGRHTDTQYF,TGCAGCGTTCGCGGGAGGCACACAGATACGCAGTATTTT
TRBD1,TRBJ2-7,TRBV25-1,-,CASSESSLQGAYEQYF,TGTGCCAGCAGTGAAAGCTCATTACAGGGGGCCTACGAGCAGTACTTC
-,TRBJ2-7,TRBV7-9,few,CASTPGGLEQYF,TGTGCCAGCACCCCAGGTGGGCTTGAGCAGTACTTC
-,TRBJ2-7,TRBV29-1,many,CSVEDLGAGSYEQYF,TGCAGCGTTGAAGATCTCGGCGCGGGAAGCTACGAGCAGTACTTC
-,TRBJ2-3,TRBV3-1,-,CASSMYGDTQYF,TGTGCCAGCAGCATGTACGGAGATACGCAGTATTTT
-,TRBJ1-2,TRBV29-1,many,CSVEDPFTGLGDYGYTF,TGCAGCGTTGAAGATCCTTTTACTGGGCTGGGAGACTATGGCTACACCTTC
-,TRBJ1-1,TRBV28,few,CASSLLTGRATEAFF,TGTGCCAGCAGTTTATTGACAGGACGGGCCACTGAAGCTTTCTTT
-,TRBJ1-5,TRBV5-1,-,CASSQDGGSQPQHF,TGCGCCAGCAGCCAAGACGGGGGGAGTCAGCCCCAGCATTTT
-,TRBJ2-7,TRBV11-2,-,CASSLRTGTTSYEQYF,TGTGCCAGCAGCTTACGCACGGGGACGACCTCCTACGAGCAGTACTTC
-,TRBJ2-5,TRBV7-2,-,CASSLVSAEQETQYF,TGTGCCAGCAGCTTAGTATCAGCGGAACAAGAGACCCAGTACTTC
-,TRBJ2-1,TRBV4-1,few,CASIGRNEQFF,TGCGCCAGCATCGGAAGGAATGAGCAGTTCTTC
TRBD2,TRBJ2-1,TRBV20-1,many,CSARGELAGVDEQFF,TGCAGTGCTAGAGGCGAACTAGCGGGAGTGGATGAGCAGTTCTTC
-,TRBJ2-7,TRBV27,few,CASSTRVSGKTSYEQYF,TGTGCCAGCAGTACCCGGGTTAGCGGAAAGACGTCCTACGAGCAGTACTTC